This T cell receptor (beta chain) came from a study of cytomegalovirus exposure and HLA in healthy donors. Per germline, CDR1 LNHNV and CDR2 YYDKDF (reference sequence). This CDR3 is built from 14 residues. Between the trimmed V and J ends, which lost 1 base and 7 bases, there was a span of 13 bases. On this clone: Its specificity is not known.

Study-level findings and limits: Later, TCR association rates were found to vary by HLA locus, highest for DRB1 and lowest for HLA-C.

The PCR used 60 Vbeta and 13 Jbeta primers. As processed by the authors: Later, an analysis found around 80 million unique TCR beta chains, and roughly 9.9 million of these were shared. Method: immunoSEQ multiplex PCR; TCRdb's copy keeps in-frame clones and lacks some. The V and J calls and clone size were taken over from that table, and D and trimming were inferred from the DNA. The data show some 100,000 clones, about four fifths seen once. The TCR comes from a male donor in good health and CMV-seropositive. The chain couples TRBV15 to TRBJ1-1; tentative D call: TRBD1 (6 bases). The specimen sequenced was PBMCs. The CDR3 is CATSRVLGAVEAFF. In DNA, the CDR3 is TGTGCCACCAGCAGAGTATTGGGGGCAGTTGAAGCTTTCTTT. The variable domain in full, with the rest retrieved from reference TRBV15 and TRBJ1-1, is DAMVIQNPRYQVTQFGKPVTLSCSQTLNHNVMYWYQQKSSQAPKLLFHYYDKDFNNEADTPDNFQSRRPNTSFCFLDIRSPGLGDTAMYLCATSRVLGAVEAFFGQGTRLTVV.